This TCR beta chain is from a study of cytomegalovirus exposure and HLA in healthy donors. In the case of this clone: Its target is unknown.

Study findings and constraints: Most CMV-associated TCR beta chains appeared HLA-restricted in a later analysis. Later analysis placed DRB1 highest and HLA-C lowest in TCR association rates, which differed by HLA locus.

The V end lost 1 base, the J end lost 11 bases, and 21 bases lay between the germline ends. The CDR3 consists of 15 residues. Germline CDR1 is MNHNS and CDR2 is SASEGT. The PCR used 60 Vbeta and 13 Jbeta primers. Generated by immunoSEQ multiplex PCR, the TCRdb table keeps only in-frame clones and is missing some. The sample has around 130,000 clones; around 70% are singletons. The sample taken for sequencing was PBMCs. V is TRBV6-1 and J is TRBJ2-7, with D possibly being TRBD1 (5 bases). This clonotype originated in a woman in her 40s in good health and CMV-seropositive. The CDR3 bases are TGTGCCAGCAGTGAAGGGTTGGGTTCCCCAGGGCTTAAGTACTTC. Translating gives CASSEGLGSPGLKYF.